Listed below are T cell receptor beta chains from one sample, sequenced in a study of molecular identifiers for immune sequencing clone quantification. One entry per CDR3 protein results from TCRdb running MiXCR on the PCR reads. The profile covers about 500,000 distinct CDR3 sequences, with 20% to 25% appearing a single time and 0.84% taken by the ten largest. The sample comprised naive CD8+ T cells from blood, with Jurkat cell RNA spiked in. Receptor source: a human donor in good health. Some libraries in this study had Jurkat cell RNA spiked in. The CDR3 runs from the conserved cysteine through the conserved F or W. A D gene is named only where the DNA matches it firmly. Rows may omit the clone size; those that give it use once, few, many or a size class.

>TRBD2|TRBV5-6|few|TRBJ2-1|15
TGTGCCAGCAGCTCGGCTAGCGGGGGGGAGGATGAGCAGTTCTTC
CASSSASGGEDEQFF
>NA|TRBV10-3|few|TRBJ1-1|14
TGTGCCATCAGTGAGCCCGGGGGAATCCCTGAAGCTTTCTTT
CAISEPGGIPEAFF
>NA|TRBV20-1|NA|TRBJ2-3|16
TGCAGTGCTAGAGTCCGGGACGGAAAACGCACAGATACGCAGTGTTTT
CSARVRDGKRTDTQCF
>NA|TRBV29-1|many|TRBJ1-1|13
TGCAGCGTTGAACGGGGGACGAACACTGAAGCTTTCTTT
CSVERGTNTEAFF
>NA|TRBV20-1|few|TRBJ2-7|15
TGCAGTGCTAGGATGAGGACGCCTGATCTCTACGAGCAGTACTTC
CSARMRTPDLYEQYF
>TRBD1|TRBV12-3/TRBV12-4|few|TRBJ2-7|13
TGTGCCAGCAGCATTGCGACAGGGGGCGAGCAGTACTTC
CASSIATGGEQYF
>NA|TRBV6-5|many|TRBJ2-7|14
TGTGCCAGCAGTTACGAGGAGGGCGGCCGCGAGCAGTACTTC
CASSYEEGGREQYF
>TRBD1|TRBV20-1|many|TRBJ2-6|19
TGCAGTGCTAGAGTTAATCCGGGACAGGCCTACTCTGGGGCCAACGTCCTGACTTTC
CSARVNPGQAYSGANVLTF
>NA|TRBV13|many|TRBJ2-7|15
TGTGCCAGCAGCCCCCGGACAGTTTCTGCCTACGAGCAGTACTTC
CASSPRTVSAYEQYF
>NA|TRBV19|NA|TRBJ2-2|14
TGTGCCAGTAGTATAGTAACCCCTCCCGGGGAGCTGTTTTTT
CASSIVTPPGELFF
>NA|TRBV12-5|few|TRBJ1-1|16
TGTGCTAGTGGTTTCGTCATTGGGGGAACGGCCACTGAAGCTTTCTTT
CASGFVIGGTATEAFF
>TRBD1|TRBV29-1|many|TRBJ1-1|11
TGCAGCGTGCAGGGGGCCACTGAAGCTTTCTTT
CSVQGATEAFF
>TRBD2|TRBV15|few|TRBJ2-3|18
TGTGCCACCAGCAGAACCCCGCCGGGGGGGCTTATAAGGGATACGCAGTATTTT
CATSRTPPGGLIRDTQYF
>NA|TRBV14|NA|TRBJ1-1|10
TGTGCCAGCGGGGGGAGCTTGGGTTTCTTT
CASGGSLGFF
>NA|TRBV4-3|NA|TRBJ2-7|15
TGCGCCAGCAGCCAAGATCTCGCAGGGTCCTACGAGCAGTACTTC
CASSQDLAGSYEQYF
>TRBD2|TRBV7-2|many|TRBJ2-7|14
TGTGCCAGCAGCTTTAGCGGGTATCACTACGAGCAGTACTTC
CASSFSGYHYEQYF
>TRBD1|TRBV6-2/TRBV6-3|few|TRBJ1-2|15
TGTGCCAGCAGTTATCCGGGACAGGGAAACTATGGCTACACCTTC
CASSYPGQGNYGYTF
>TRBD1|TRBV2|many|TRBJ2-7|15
TGTGCCAGCAGACCCGGGACAGGGAGCTCCTACGAGCAGTACTTC
CASRPGTGSSYEQYF
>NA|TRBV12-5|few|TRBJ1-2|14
TGTGCTAGTGGTTTGGCAGGAATAACCTATGGCTACACCTTC
CASGLAGITYGYTF
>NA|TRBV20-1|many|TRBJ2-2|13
TGCAGTGCTAGTCATCCGAACACCGGGGAGCTGTTTTTT
CSASHPNTGELFF
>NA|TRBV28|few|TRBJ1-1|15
TGTGCCAGCAAAAGTGGTTTTGGGGGCTTCACTGAAGCTTTCTTT
CASKSGFGGFTEAFF
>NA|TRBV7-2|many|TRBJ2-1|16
TGTGCCAGCAGCCCATTGGGGGGCGGGGGCTACAATGAGCAGTTCTTC
CASSPLGGGGYNEQFF
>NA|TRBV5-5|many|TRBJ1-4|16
TGTGCCAGCAGCAAGGGACAAACCAGGACTAATGAAAAACTGTTTTTT
CASSKGQTRTNEKLFF
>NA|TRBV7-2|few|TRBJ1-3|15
TGTGCCAGCAGCTTAGGACTGTACTCTGGAAACACCATATATTTT
CASSLGLYSGNTIYF
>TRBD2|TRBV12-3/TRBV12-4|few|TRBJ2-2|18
TGTGCCAGCAGTTTAGACCCTAGCGGGGGGTCGGACACCGGGGAGCTGTTTTTT
CASSLDPSGGSDTGELFF
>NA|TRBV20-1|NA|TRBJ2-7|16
TGCAGTGCTAGAGAGCCACCGACAGGCCCCCGAGTGGAGCAGTACTTC
CSAREPPTGPRVEQYF